The clone carrying this T cell receptor beta chain counts as medium-sized. Its antigen is unidentified. This record belongs to a study of tumor-infiltrating lymphocytes in localized non-small cell lung cancer. Overall study results and limits: Only some patients had TCR sequencing, depending on available tissue.

Assay: immunoSEQ multiplex PCR; the TCRdb copy retains only in-frame clones and omits some. Of about 11,000 clones listed, about 86% are singletons. CDR3 size: 13 residues. V shed 7 bases, J shed 6 bases, and the junction held 10 bases outside the gene matches. Per the germline V gene, CDR1 is SQVTM and CDR2 is ANQGSEA. The material sequenced was uninvolved lung tissue not adjacent to the tumor. The J gene is TRBJ2-5, the V gene TRBV29-1; 8 positions agree with TRBD2. The source of this sequence is a human donor with non-small cell lung cancer. CDR3 residues: CSAATASGQTQYF. In nucleotides, the CDR3 is TGCAGCGCCGCAACGGCTAGCGGGCAGACCCAGTACTTC.